This entry is about one TCR beta chain. These data come from a study of patients and donors after allogeneic stem cell transplantation. Germline V gives CDR1 SGHRS, CDR2 YFSETQ. Trimming took 2 bases from V and 1 from J, leaving 12 bases between them. This CDR3 comprises 15 residues. TCRdb reprocessed the RT-PCR reads via MiXCR and lists one record per CDR3 protein. Of roughly 960,000 distinct CDR3 sequences detected, about a sixth appear once; the ten largest clones hold approximately 5.9%. Sample: blood, either unsorted or a sorted T cell fraction (not recorded which). The TCR sequence derives from a human donor who was either an allogeneic HSCT recipient or a stem cell or donor lymphocyte infusion donor (not recorded which). It is not recorded whose cells these are; they may come from a transplant donor. This chain joins TRBV5-1 and TRBJ1-1; D unclear. This CDR3 is CASSFWGNGNTEAFF. Here the CDR3 DNA reads TGCGCCAGCAGCTTTTGGGGAAACGGGAACACTGAAGCTTTCTTT.